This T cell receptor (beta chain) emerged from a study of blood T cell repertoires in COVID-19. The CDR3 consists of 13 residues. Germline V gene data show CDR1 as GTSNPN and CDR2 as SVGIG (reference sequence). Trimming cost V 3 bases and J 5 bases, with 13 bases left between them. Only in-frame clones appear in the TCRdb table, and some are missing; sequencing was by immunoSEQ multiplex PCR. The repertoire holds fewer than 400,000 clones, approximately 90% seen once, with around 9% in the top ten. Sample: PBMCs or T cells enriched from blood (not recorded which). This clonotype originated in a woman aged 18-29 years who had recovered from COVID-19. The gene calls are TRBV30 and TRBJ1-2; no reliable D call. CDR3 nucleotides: TGTGCCTGGAGGATAGGAGTTAATTATGGCTACACCTTC. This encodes CAWRIGVNYGYTF.